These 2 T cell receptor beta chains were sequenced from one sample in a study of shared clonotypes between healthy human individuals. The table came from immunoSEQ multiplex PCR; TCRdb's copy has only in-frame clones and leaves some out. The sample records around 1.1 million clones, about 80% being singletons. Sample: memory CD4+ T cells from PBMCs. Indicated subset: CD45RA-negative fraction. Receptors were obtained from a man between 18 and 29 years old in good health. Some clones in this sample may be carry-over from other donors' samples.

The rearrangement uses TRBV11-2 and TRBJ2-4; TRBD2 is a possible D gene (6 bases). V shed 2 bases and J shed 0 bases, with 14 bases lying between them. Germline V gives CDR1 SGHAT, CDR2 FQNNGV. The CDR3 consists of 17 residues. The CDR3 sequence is CASSLSVAELAKNIQYF. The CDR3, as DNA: TGTGCCAGCAGCTTAAGCGTAGCGGAGTTAGCCAAAAACATTCAGTACTTC.

For the CDR3, the DNA is TGTGCCAGCCAGAAGGGAGCGGGAGATAGCGCCGGGGAGCTGTTTTTT. Its translation is CASQKGAGDSAGELFF. The gene calls are TRBV9 and TRBJ2-2; TRBD2 matches 8 bases. After removal of 7 bases from V and 6 bases from J, the junction contained 14 bases not matched to a gene. The germline CDR1 and CDR2 sequences are SGDLS and YYNGEE. This CDR3 is built from 16 residues.